This T cell receptor (beta chain) was sequenced for a study of Tregs in tolerant kidney transplant recipients. Overall study results and limits: Changing PCR primers prevented nucleotide comparison between some patients' samples. In tolerant patients, donor-specific Tregs outgrew total Tregs, suggesting antigen-driven expansion. The small number of patients limits these findings pending further validation.

Remarks on this clone: Antigen unknown. The read gets to within 3 residues of the CDR3 end, and the germline J gene fills in the rest.

Profiled with immunoSEQ multiplex PCR; TCRdb holds only in-frame clones, not every one. Reported are roughly 990 clones; the ten largest clones contain 39%. The nonmyeloablative bone marrow transplants came from related graft donors, with transient mixed chimerism. CD4+CD25+CD127- Tregs, CD4+CD25- non-Tregs, CD4 and CD8 cells were sorted. V dropped 6 bases and J dropped 6 bases, with 10 bases sitting between them. This CDR3 is 12 amino acids long. CDR1 and CDR2 (germline): SGHAT, FQNNGV. V gene TRBV11-2 combines with J gene TRBJ2-3; possible D gene TRBD1, 6 bases. The input for sequencing was CD4+ T cells from blood (PBMCs), taken roughly 15 months after the transplant. The clonotype comes from a human patient who received a combined kidney and bone marrow transplant. Part of the T cells may come from the graft donor. The DNA read from the CDR3 is TGTGCCAGCAGGGAAACAGGGGATACG. Protein sequence: CASRETGDT. The complete CDR3 reads CASRETGDTQYF.